One and the same sample provided the 25 T cell receptor beta chains below, sequenced in a study of PD-1 blockade in classical Hodgkin lymphoma. TCRdb keeps only in-frame clones here, not all; method: immunoSEQ multiplex PCR. The repertoire holds about 110,000 clones, 70% to 90% seen once, with 15% to 20% in the top ten. All patients relapsed after autologous stem cell transplantation, and brentuximab vedotin exposure varied. Sample: peripheral blood mononuclear cells (PBMCs), taken before the second cycle of nivolumab. The receptors were gathered from a human donor with classical Hodgkin lymphoma.

This chain links TRBV7-2 with TRBJ2-1; perhaps TRBD1 as D (7 bases). This CDR3 spans 16 amino acids. Trimming removed 5 bases from V and 2 bases from J, with 16 bases in between. CDR1 and CDR2 from the germline V gene are SGHTA and FQGNSA. The CDR3 protein is CASSQPGGLTYNEQFF. The DNA for the CDR3 is TGTGCCAGCAGCCAACCAGGGGGGCTTACCTACAATGAGCAGTTCTTC.

The V gene is TRBV15, the J gene TRBJ1-2; D gene uncertain. Germline assignment: CDR1 LNHNV and CDR2 YYDKDF (reference sequence). V was clipped by 0 bases and J by 5 bases, with 16 bases between them. CDR3 size: 16 residues. Written as DNA, the CDR3 is TGTGCCACCAGCAGAGATCTCCTTCGGACGGCGTATGGCTACACCTTC. It yields the protein CATSRDLLRTAYGYTF.

The genes are TRBV19 and TRBJ1-5, with D uncertain. CDR3 length: 14 amino acids. V dropped 2 bases and J dropped 3 bases, with 8 bases sitting between them. CDR1 and CDR2 (germline): LNHDA, SQIVND (reference sequence). Here the CDR3 DNA reads TGTGCCAGTAGTATAAGGATACTCAATCAGCCCCAGCATTTT. Its translation is CASSIRILNQPQHF.

The chain has TRBV5-1 and TRBJ2-7; the match to TRBD1 covers 11 bases. J lost 5 bases, V lost 4 bases, and 8 bases had no gene match. The CDR3 spans 15 residues. CDR1 and CDR2 (germline): SGHRS, YFSETQ. The CDR3 reads CASSQPKGQGDEQYF. CDR3 nucleotides: TGCGCCAGCAGCCAACCAAAGGGACAGGGGGACGAGCAGTACTTC.

For this clone: Other DNA sequences within the sample encode an identical CDR3. The CDR3 nucleotides are TGTGCCAGCAGTTACAGGACAGGCTACGAGCAGTACTTC. This translates into CASSYRTGYEQYF. This chain uses TRBV6-5 with TRBJ2-7; TRBD1 agrees at 7 bases. V dropped 2 bases and J dropped 3; count of bases not matched to a gene: 1. Germline CDR1 is MNHEY and CDR2 is SVGAGI. This CDR3 has 13 residues.

This chain links TRBV4-3 with TRBJ2-2; no reliable D call. Between the trimmed V and J ends, which lost 4 bases and 4 bases, there was a span of 16 bases. The CDR3 contains 16 residues. Germline CDR1 reads LGHNA; CDR2 reads YSLEER. The CDR3 spells CASSPHSLSGTGELFF. The CDR3 DNA reads TGCGCCAGCAGCCCCCACTCGCTCTCAGGCACCGGGGAGCTGTTTTTT.

CDR3 sequence: CASSLDGQGLNTEAFF. The CDR3 nucleotides are TGCGCCAGCAGCTTGGACGGACAGGGGCTTAACACTGAAGCTTTCTTT. The chain links TRBV5-1 to TRBJ1-1, with 9 bases fitting TRBD1. J gave up 2 bases and V 0 bases, and 5 bases lay outside the gene matches. The CDR3 totals 16 residues. Germline loops: CDR1 SGHRS, CDR2 YFSETQ.

The chain links TRBV7-8 to TRBJ1-1; D is undetermined. V gave up 5 bases and J gave up 2 bases, with 12 bases separating them. Germline V gene sequence: CDR1 SGHVS, CDR2 FQNEAQ. CDR3 length: 14 amino acids. In nucleotides, the CDR3 is TGTGCCAGCAGCCCCAAGCGAGAAAACACTGAAGCTTTCTTT. Encoded protein: CASSPKRENTEAFF.

The V gene is TRBV2, the J gene TRBJ2-7, with D unresolved. V lost 7 bases and J lost 13, with 20 bases in between. This CDR3 is built from 12 residues. The germline CDR1 and CDR2 sequences are SNHLY and FYNNEI. The chain's CDR3 is CASTQATVRSYF. In DNA form, the CDR3 reads TGTGCCAGCACCCAAGCTACGGTGAGGAGTTACTTC. Full variable domain (outside the CDR3, taken from reference TRBV2 and TRBJ2-7): EPEVTQTPSHQVTQMGQEVILRCVPISNHLYFYWYRQILGQKVEFLVSFYNNEISEKSEIFDDQFSVERPDGSNFTLKIRSTKLEDSAMYFCASTQATVRSYFGPGTRLTVT.

The chain is built from TRBV18 and TRBJ2-3, with 15 bases fitting TRBD2. The CDR3 runs to 17 residues. V dropped 4 bases and J dropped 4; count of bases not matched to a gene: 6. CDR1 is KGHSH and CDR2 is LQKENI in the germline V gene. DNA of the CDR3: TGTGCCAGCTCACACGGACTAGCGGGAGGGTTGGCAGATACGCAGTATTTT. Translation gives CASSHGLAGGLADTQYF.

This chain links TRBV14 with TRBJ2-3, with no clear D. Trimming shortened V by 1 base and J by 9 bases, and 11 bases separated the two germline ends. Germline V lookup: CDR1 SGHDN, CDR2 FVKESK. This CDR3 region has 13 residues. CDR3 sequence: CASSQGAQVTQYF. In nucleotides, the CDR3 is TGTGCCAGCAGCCAAGGGGCTCAGGTGACGCAGTATTTT.

The rearrangement joins TRBV19 to TRBJ1-5; weak D call: TRBD1 (6 bases). CDR1 is LNHDA, CDR2 SQIVND, per germline (reference sequence). The CDR3 totals 15 residues. Trimming removed 4 bases at V and 1 base at J, with 11 bases between. CDR3 nucleotides: TGTGCCAGTAGTAAAGGACAGCTCAGCAATCAGCCCCAGCATTTT. The encoded protein is CASSKGQLSNQPQHF.

The chain recombines TRBV5-6 with TRBJ1-2; D not certain. The CDR3 runs to 12 residues. The germline V and J ends were trimmed by 0 bases and 14 bases, with 14 bases remaining between them. Germline CDR1 SGHDT, CDR2 YYEEEE. CDR3 region: CASSLGRPIWTF. The DNA for the CDR3 is TGTGCCAGCAGCTTGGGCAGGCCTATCTGGACCTTC.

This rearrangement joins TRBV28 to TRBJ2-7; no firm D call. Trimming pared 2 bases from V and 2 bases from J, leaving 4 bases between. Per germline, CDR1 MDHEN and CDR2 SYDVKM. The CDR3 is 12 amino acids. CDR3 sequence reads: CASSLVAYEQYF. As DNA, the CDR3 is TGTGCCAGCAGTTTAGTGGCCTACGAGCAGTACTTC.

The count of this clone is one. The CDR3 loop reads CASSHQGMNTEAFF. CDR3 nucleotides: TGTGCCAGCAGCCACCAGGGGATGAACACTGAAGCTTTCTTT. The chain employs TRBV5-4 and TRBJ1-1; a possible D gene is TRBD1 (6 bases). From germline, CDR1 is SGHNT and CDR2 YYREEE (reference sequence). The CDR3 contains 14 residues. V shed 4 bases and J shed 0 bases, with 10 bases lying between them.

This clone came up once. The DNA for the CDR3 is TGTGCCAGCTCACCACCATTAGCGGGAGACCCCGTAGGGACCCAGTACTTC. Translated, it gives CASSPPLAGDPVGTQYF. J is TRBJ2-5 and V is TRBV18, with TRBD2 identical over 9 bases. V was pared by 0 bases and J by 7 bases, with 12 bases of the junction left unmatched. Per the germline V gene, CDR1 is KGHSH and CDR2 is LQKENI. The CDR3 runs 17 residues.

The CDR3 here is CASSFGPTGRTGANVLTF. Written as DNA, the CDR3 is TGCGCCAGCAGCTTCGGCCCAACAGGGAGGACTGGGGCCAACGTCCTGACTTTC. V gene TRBV5-1 combines with J gene TRBJ2-6; D may match TRBD1 or TRBD2 (6 bases each). This CDR3 has 18 amino acids. Germline CDR1 is SGHRS and CDR2 is YFSETQ. Deletions cut 2 bases from V and 2 bases from J, with 17 bases between. The complete variable domain, with remaining parts taken from reference TRBV5-1 and TRBJ2-6, reads KAGVTQTPRYLIKTRGQQVTLSCSPISGHRSVSWYQQTPGQGLQFLFEYFSETQRNKGNFPGRFSGRQFSNSRSEMNVSTLELGDSALYLCASSFGPTGRTGANVLTFGAGSRLTVL.

This rearrangement joins TRBV6-5 to TRBJ2-3; a possible D gene is TRBD2 (6 bases). Trimming left V 0 bases short and J 2 bases short, with 6 bases between. Germline values: CDR1 MNHEY, CDR2 SVGAGI. The length of the CDR3 is 14 residues. The CDR3: CASSYSGLTDTQYF. The CDR3 DNA is TGTGCCAGCAGTTACTCGGGACTCACAGATACGCAGTATTTT.

The chain carries TRBV19 and TRBJ1-2, with D possibly matching TRBD1 (6 bases). This CDR3 spans 13 amino acids. Germline CDR1 and CDR2: LNHDA and SQIVND (reference sequence). Trimming removed 1 base from V and 6 bases from J, with 9 bases in between. The CDR3 here is CASSIGDTHGYTF. The CDR3 DNA reads as TGTGCCAGTAGTATAGGGGACACCCATGGCTACACCTTC.

The rearrangement links TRBV5-1 to TRBJ2-1; TRBD2 is a possible D gene (5 bases). Germline V gives CDR1 SGHRS, CDR2 YFSETQ. Between the trimmed V and J ends, which lost 0 bases and 0 bases, there was a span of 13 bases. The CDR3 covers 17 residues. The CDR3 DNA reads as TGCGCCAGCAGCTTGGGGAGGTCCCTCGGCTCCTACAATGAGCAGTTCTTC. This sequence encodes CASSLGRSLGSYNEQFF.

The chain has TRBV13 and TRBJ2-3, with 9 bases aligning to TRBD2. Germline assignment: CDR1 PRHDT and CDR2 FYEKMQ (reference sequence). The CDR3 length is 14 residues. Trimming cost V 6 bases and J 0 bases; bases outside gene matches: 1. The CDR3: CASRREGSTDTQYF. The CDR3 DNA reads TGTGCCAGCAGGCGGGAGGGGAGCACAGATACGCAGTATTTT.

DNA of the CDR3: TGTGCCAGCAGTCCCTCCTGGGGACAGGGGGCCACTGAAGCTTTCTTT. This encodes CASSPSWGQGATEAFF. The chain has TRBV28 and TRBJ1-1, with TRBD1 matching 12 bases. V was pared by 5 bases and J by 4 bases, with 8 bases of the junction left unmatched. Per the germline V gene, CDR1 is MDHEN and CDR2 is SYDVKM. The CDR3 consists of 16 residues. The whole variable domain, filled in from reference TRBV28 and TRBJ1-1, reads DVKVTQSSRYLVKRTGEKVFLECVQDMDHENMFWYRQDPGLGLRLIYFSYDVKMKEKGDIPEGYSVSREKKERFSLILESASTNQTSMYLCASSPSWGQGATEAFFGQGTRLTVV.

This sequence joins TRBV11-3 and TRBJ2-1; D is unclear. Trimming stripped 2 bases from V and 6 bases from J, with 8 bases between. CDR1 and CDR2 (germline): SGHNT, YENEEA. The CDR3 runs to 13 residues. The CDR3 DNA is TGTGCCAGCAGCTTAAGCCCCCGCAATGAGCAGTTCTTC. Translation: CASSLSPRNEQFF.

The gene calls are TRBV6-5 and TRBJ2-3; D possibly uses TRBD1 or TRBD2 (5 bases each). The CDR3 totals 13 residues. The germline gives CDR1 MNHEY, CDR2 SVGAGI. The V end lost 0 bases, the J end lost 5 bases, and 6 bases lay between the germline ends. CDR3 bases: TGTGCCAGCAGTTACTCGAGGGGAGATACGCAGTATTTT. This translates into CASSYSRGDTQYF.

This clone was detected only a few times. CDR3 nucleotides: TGTGCCAGCAGTACTCCAGGGGATTGGGGTGAAAAACTGTTTTTT. The encoded protein is CASSTPGDWGEKLFF. The V call is TRBV2, the J call TRBJ1-4, with a tentative D call TRBD1 (6 bases). The CDR3 has 15 residues. V was trimmed by 5 bases and J by 7 bases, leaving 17 bases between them. Germline V gives CDR1 SNHLY, CDR2 FYNNEI.